The 18 T cell receptor beta chains below all came from one sample that was sequenced in a study of blood T cell repertoires in COVID-19 (dated by TCRdb to between 2020 and 2021). Libraries were prepared through the immunoSEQ multiplex PCR assay. Entries here come from immuneACCESS through TCRdb and include only in-frame sequences with V and J called. Some clones fail to appear in such tables; in the studies checked, an unresolved V gene covers under half of the shortfall, and the cause of the remainder is unknown. The sample table shows 200,000 to 250,000 clones, and around 88% are seen once. The ten most abundant clones make up under 8% of the sample. Sequenced input: peripheral blood. These receptors all stem from a woman aged 25 to 39 with COVID-19, enrolled during active disease.

This chain links TRBV6-4 with TRBJ2-2; weak D call: TRBD1 (6 bases). Germline V gene data show CDR1 as MRHNA and CDR2 as SNTAGT. CDR3 length: 19 residues. Between the trimmed V and J ends, which lost 7 bases and 0 bases, there was a span of 24 bases. CDR3 sequence reads: CASTLRAGAPPANTGELFF. The CDR3 coding sequence is TGTGCCAGCACCCTGAGGGCAGGGGCCCCTCCGGCGAACACCGGGGAGCTGTTTTTT.

This clone has only a few counts. The V gene is TRBV5-6, the J gene TRBJ1-1, with D possibly being TRBD1 (6 bases). V lost 4 bases, J lost 4 bases, and 20 bases lay in between. Germline lookup yields CDR1 SGHDT and CDR2 YYEEEE. This CDR3 is 16 amino acids long. In DNA, the CDR3 is TGTGCCAGCAGCGCGGACAGCGCCCGGTGGGGCACTGAAGCTTTCTTT. Its translation is CASSADSARWGTEAFF.

The chain is built from TRBV19 and TRBJ2-1; 11 nucleotides match TRBD2. Germline V gene data show CDR1 as LNHDA and CDR2 as SQIVND (reference sequence). V dropped 6 bases and J dropped 5; count of bases not matched to a gene: 3. The CDR3 spans 14 residues. For the CDR3, the DNA is TGTGCCAGTAGACCGGGACTAGCGGACAATGAGCAGTTCTTC. Translated: CASRPGLADNEQFF.

The J gene is TRBJ1-6, the V gene TRBV3-1 (or the pseudogene TRBV3-2); no clear D gene. The CDR3 is made up of 17 amino acids. V lost 0 bases, J lost 6 bases, and 15 bases lay in between. Germline CDR1 LGHDT, CDR2 YNNKEL (reference sequence). The CDR3 nucleotides are TGTGCCAGCAGCCAAGACGCGGCAGCGGAGAGTAATTCACCCCTCCACTTT. Translation: CASSQDAAAESNSPLHF.

This chain connects TRBV6-6 to TRBJ1-5; 7 bases fit TRBD1. The CDR3 sequence is 13 residues long. Germline CDR1 MNHNY, CDR2 SVGAGI (reference sequence). J was trimmed by 7 bases and V by 8 bases; bases with no gene match: 8. The CDR3 sequence is CASVDREKQPQHF. In DNA form, the CDR3 reads TGTGCCAGCGTTGACAGGGAGAAACAGCCCCAGCATTTT.

CDR3 region: CASSLGLGVGWEKLFF. As DNA, the CDR3 is TGTGCCAGCAGCTTAGGATTAGGAGTCGGATGGGAAAAACTGTTTTTT. The chain recombines TRBV7-2 with TRBJ1-4, with D unresolved. There are 16 residues in the CDR3. The germline CDR1 and CDR2 sequences are SGHTA and FQGNSA. V gave up 1 base and J gave up 8 bases, with 17 bases separating them.

The rearrangement links TRBV14 to TRBJ1-1; no clear D. The length of the CDR3 is 14 residues. V lost 2 bases and J 0 bases, leaving 7 bases between the germline ends. The germline V gene encodes CDR1 SGHDN and CDR2 FVKESK. CDR3 loop: CASSQPGMNTEAFF. The CDR3 region has the DNA TGTGCCAGCAGCCAACCGGGGATGAACACTGAAGCTTTCTTT. The whole variable domain, filled in from reference TRBV14 and TRBJ1-1, reads EAGVTQFPSHSVIEKGQTVTLRCDPISGHDNLYWYRRVMGKEIKFLLHFVKESKQDESGMPNNRFLAERTGGTYSTLKVQPAELEDSGVYFCASSQPGMNTEAFFGQGTRLTVV.

This chain links TRBV3-1 (or the pseudogene TRBV3-2) with TRBJ1-4; 7 positions match TRBD1. V shed 1 base, J shed 0 bases, and the junction held 8 bases outside the gene matches. CDR1 is LGHDT and CDR2 is YNNKEL in the germline V gene (reference sequence). This CDR3 has 18 amino acids. The CDR3 spells CASSQGRGREATNEKLFF. The CDR3 DNA is TGTGCCAGCAGCCAAGGGAGGGGGCGCGAGGCAACTAATGAAAAACTGTTTTTT.

CDR3 sequence (DNA): TGTGCCAGCAGCCACGCACTAGCGGGGTATACGCAGTATTTT. This codes for CASSHALAGYTQYF. The chain links TRBV28 to TRBJ2-3, with 10 nucleotides matching TRBD2. V dropped 6 bases and J dropped 7; count of bases not matched to a gene: 7. CDR3 length equals 14 residues. Germline V gene data show CDR1 as MDHEN and CDR2 as SYDVKM.

V gene TRBV28 combines with J gene TRBJ2-1; TRBD2 matches at 10 bases. CDR1 is MDHEN and CDR2 is SYDVKM in the germline V gene. The CDR3 covers 15 residues. The junction had 5 bases not matched to a gene; V was cut back by 4 bases and J by 5 bases. The CDR3 protein is CASSSGLAVNNEQFF. CDR3 DNA sequence: TGTGCCAGCAGTTCCGGACTAGCGGTTAACAATGAGCAGTTCTTC.

The V gene is TRBV7-2, the J gene TRBJ2-3, with 7 nucleotides matching TRBD1. Germline loops: CDR1 SGHTA, CDR2 FQGNSA. J was trimmed by 3 bases and V by 2 bases; bases with no gene match: 5. The CDR3 covers 15 residues. In nucleotides, the CDR3 is TGTGCCAGCAGCTTAAGCTACAGGGGAACAGATACGCAGTATTTT. Amino acid sequence: CASSLSYRGTDTQYF.

This CDR3 reads CASSLVHYEQYF. The CDR3 region has the DNA TGTGCCAGCAGCTTAGTTCATTACGAGCAGTACTTC. This chain uses TRBV11-2 with TRBJ2-7; unclear D gene. Germline-derived CDR1 and CDR2 are SGHAT and FQNNGV. V was clipped by 1 base and J by 4 bases, with 5 bases between them. The length of the CDR3 is 12 residues.

The chain combines TRBV7-9 with TRBJ1-4, with a weak D call TRBD1 (6 bases). Trimming took off 5 bases at V and 7 bases at J, with 11 bases between the two ends. Germline V gene data show CDR1 as SEHNR and CDR2 as FQNEAQ (reference sequence). CDR3 length equals 13 residues. Here the CDR3 DNA reads TGTGCCAGCAGCCCCCAGGGGCGTGAAAAACTGTTTTTT. It translates to CASSPQGREKLFF.

This clone has a single count. This sequence joins TRBV5-4 and TRBJ2-7, with 9 positions matching TRBD1. The CDR3 extends over 16 amino acids. The germline V gene encodes CDR1 SGHNT and CDR2 YYREEE (reference sequence). The V gene end was trimmed by 4 bases and the J gene end by 3 bases; junction bases not matched to a gene: 11. The CDR3 coding sequence is TGTGCCAGCAGCGTCGCTCCCGGGACAGGGATCTACGAGCAGTACTTC. It translates to CASSVAPGTGIYEQYF.

The rearrangement joins TRBV19 to TRBJ2-3; the match to TRBD1 covers 8 bases. From germline, CDR1 is LNHDA and CDR2 SQIVND (reference sequence). This CDR3 spans 16 amino acids. Trimming removed 5 bases from V and 3 bases from J; junction bases left unmatched: 10. The CDR3 loop reads CASSLQGEGGTDTQYF. The CDR3 coding sequence is TGTGCCAGTAGTCTACAGGGGGAAGGGGGAACAGATACGCAGTATTTT.

J is TRBJ2-7 and V is TRBV2; 9 nucleotides align to TRBD1. This CDR3 is 17 amino acids long. From germline, CDR1 is SNHLY and CDR2 FYNNEI. Germline trimming cut 2 bases from V and 4 bases from J; bases unmatched to any gene: 12. In nucleotides, the CDR3 is TGTGCCAGCAGTGAATTCAGACCCACAGGGGGCCTGTACGAGCAGTACTTC. Translated: CASSEFRPTGGLYEQYF.

V gene TRBV7-6 combines with J gene TRBJ1-1; tentatively, D is TRBD1 (5 bases). Trimming pared 2 bases from V and 4 bases from J, leaving 17 bases between. This CDR3 is built from 16 residues. From germline, CDR1 is SGHVS and CDR2 FNYEAQ. CDR3 residues: CASSLRQGAGVTEAFF. Here the CDR3 DNA reads TGTGCCAGCAGCTTAAGGCAGGGTGCTGGGGTCACTGAAGCTTTCTTT.

The V call is TRBV5-5, the J call TRBJ2-1; 9 nucleotides match TRBD1. Trimming took 4 bases from V and 10 from J; bases not matched to a gene: 12. The length of the CDR3 is 15 residues. CDR1 and CDR2 (germline): SGHKS, YYEKEE (reference sequence). The CDR3 DNA follows: TGTGCCAGCAGCCTGGCCGGACAGGGGATAGGGGAGCAGTTCTTC. Residues: CASSLAGQGIGEQFF.